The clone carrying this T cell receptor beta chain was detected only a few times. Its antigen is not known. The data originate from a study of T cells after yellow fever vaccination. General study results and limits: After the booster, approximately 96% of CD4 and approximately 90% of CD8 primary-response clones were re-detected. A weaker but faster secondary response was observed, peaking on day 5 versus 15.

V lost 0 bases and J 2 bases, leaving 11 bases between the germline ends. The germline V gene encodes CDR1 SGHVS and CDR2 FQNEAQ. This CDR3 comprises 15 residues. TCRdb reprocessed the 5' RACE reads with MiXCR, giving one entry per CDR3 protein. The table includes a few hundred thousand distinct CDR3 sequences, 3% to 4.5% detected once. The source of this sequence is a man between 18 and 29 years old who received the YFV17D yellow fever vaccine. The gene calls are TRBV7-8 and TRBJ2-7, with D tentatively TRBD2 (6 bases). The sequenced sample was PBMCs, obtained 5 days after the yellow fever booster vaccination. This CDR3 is CASSLAPGRTYEQYF. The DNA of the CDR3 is TGTGCCAGCAGCTTAGCCCCAGGGAGGACCTACGAGCAGTACTTC.